This T cell receptor beta chain stems from a study of cytomegalovirus exposure and HLA in healthy donors. Study-wide background: Under 90% of 350 to 400 genotyped donors fell in the Caucasian-associated ancestry cluster. Points from the study as a whole: There was a cluster of highly shared sequence variants that was likely a sequencing artifact. In a later analysis, the majority of CMV-associated beta chains seemingly showed HLA restriction. Researchers counted about 150 TCR beta chains as cytomegalovirus-associated.

Comment on this clone: Its cognate antigen is unknown.

60 Vbeta and 13 Jbeta primers were used in PCR. The method was immunoSEQ multiplex PCR; TCRdb's version includes in-frame clones alone and lacks a portion of them. The sample has over 130,000 clones, over 75% seen once. The germline V gene has CDR1 SGHTS and CDR2 YDEGEE. V shed 3 bases and J 4 bases; nucleotides not matched to a gene: 11. This CDR3 has 19 residues. The clonotype originates from a male donor in good health and CMV-seronegative. Material: PBMCs. The chain couples TRBV5-8 to TRBJ2-6, with 12 nucleotides matching TRBD2. The CDR3 sequence: CASSSPRTSGMAGANVLTF. For the CDR3, the DNA is TGTGCCAGCAGCTCGCCCCGGACTAGCGGGATGGCGGGGGCCAACGTCCTGACTTTC.